One and the same sample provided the 31 T cell receptor beta chains below, sequenced in a study of memory CD4+ T cells and cytomegalovirus serostatus. The table came from immunoSEQ multiplex PCR; TCRdb's copy has only in-frame clones and leaves some out. The sample contains fewer than 90,000 clones, about 73% of which appear only once. Single viable CD3+CD4+CD8-CD45RO+ cells were sorted as the memory CD4+ T cells. The sample was memory CD4+ T cells from blood. The receptors were sampled from an adult in good health and CMV-seropositive.

The genes are TRBV5-4 and TRBJ2-3; D possibly uses TRBD1 or TRBD2 (6 bases each). Germline V lookup: CDR1 SGHNT, CDR2 YYREEE (reference sequence). V was pared by 4 bases and J by 7 bases, with 25 bases between. The CDR3 is made up of 17 amino acids. The CDR3 protein is CASSPGGGRAGAYTQYF. In DNA form, the CDR3 reads TGTGCCAGCAGCCCCGGGGGCGGGCGAGCGGGTGCATATACGCAGTATTTT.

This clone occurred a few times. The rearrangement uses TRBV6-6 and TRBJ2-3; 7 nucleotides agree with TRBD1. From germline, CDR1 is MNHNY and CDR2 SVGAGI (reference sequence). The CDR3 is 15 amino acids. After removal of 5 bases from V and 1 base from J, the junction contained 6 bases not matched to a gene. The CDR3 region has the DNA TGTGCCAGCAGTAACCAAGGGACAGGCACAGATACGCAGTATTTT. Residues: CASSNQGTGTDTQYF.

The chain joins TRBV30 to TRBJ1-5; 7 bases are shared with TRBD1. CDR3 length: 14 residues. J gave up 7 bases and V 2 bases, and 8 bases lay outside the gene matches. CDR1 and CDR2 from the germline V gene are GTSNPN and SVGIG (reference sequence). The CDR3 nucleotides are TGTGCCTGGAGTCAGGGAGGGGGCGGCCAGCCCCAGCATTTT. Protein: CAWSQGGGGQPQHF.

The rearrangement uses TRBV11-3 and TRBJ2-5; D ambiguous. The CDR3 covers 13 residues. The germline V and J ends were trimmed by 4 bases and 7 bases, with 13 bases remaining between them. Germline assignment: CDR1 SGHNT and CDR2 YENEEA. CDR3 sequence reads: CASSSGPLGTQYF. The CDR3 DNA reads as TGTGCCAGCAGCTCAGGACCCTTGGGGACCCAGTACTTC.

The chain uses TRBV5-6 and TRBJ1-1; D unclear. The length of the CDR3 is 13 residues. The germline V gene encodes CDR1 SGHDT and CDR2 YYEEEE. V was trimmed by 2 bases and J by 5 bases, leaving 10 bases between them. CDR3 nucleotides: TGTGCCAGCAGCTTCGGGGTGGGAACTGAAGCTTTCTTT. Translated, it gives CASSFGVGTEAFF.

The table lists this clone with a count of one. V and J are TRBV29-1 and TRBJ1-6; 10 nucleotides agree with TRBD1. The CDR3 consists of 12 residues. Losses at the gene ends were 6 bases for V and 9 bases for J; bases not matched to a gene: 2. Germline CDR1 is SQVTM and CDR2 is ANQGSEA. For the CDR3, the DNA is TGCAGCGTCCGGGACAGGGGTTCACCCCTCCACTTT. It encodes CSVRDRGSPLHF.

This chain links TRBV2 with TRBJ2-3; TRBD1 matches at 9 bases. There are 15 residues in the CDR3. The J segment lost 1 base and the V segment lost 5 bases, leaving 4 bases of the junction unmatched. The germline V gene has CDR1 SNHLY and CDR2 FYNNEI. CDR3 nucleotide sequence: TGTGCCAGCAGTTGGGGACAGGGCCGCACAGATACGCAGTATTTT. Protein sequence: CASSWGQGRTDTQYF.

The gene calls are TRBV2 and TRBJ2-3; 13 bases line up with TRBD2. V was clipped by 11 bases and J by 4 bases; unmatched bases: 6. The CDR3 has 14 amino acids. In germline, CDR1 is SNHLY, CDR2 FYNNEI. The chain's CDR3 is CASQGLAGADTQYF. The CDR3 DNA reads TGTGCCTCACAAGGACTAGCGGGAGCAGATACGCAGTATTTT.

The chain joins TRBV18 to TRBJ2-2, with 10 bases aligning to TRBD2. This CDR3 region has 17 residues. V lost 4 bases to trimming and J lost 4 bases; unmatched junction nucleotides: 9. CDR1 is KGHSH, CDR2 LQKENI, per germline. CDR3 nucleotide sequence: TGTGCCAGCTCACGCATGACTAGCGGGTCCGGCACCGGGGAGCTGTTTTTT. Its protein product is CASSRMTSGSGTGELFF.

The chain is built from TRBV7-2 and TRBJ1-2; perhaps TRBD1 as D (5 bases). Trimming pared 5 bases from V and 7 bases from J, leaving 11 bases between. The V gene's germline CDR1 is SGHTA and CDR2 FQGNSA. The CDR3 is made up of 12 amino acids. CDR3 coding DNA: TGTGCCAGCAGCCAAGACAGATCTGGCTACACCTTC. As protein: CASSQDRSGYTF.

The V call is TRBV5-4, the J call TRBJ2-1, with a weak D call TRBD2 (5 bases). From germline, CDR1 is SGHNT and CDR2 YYREEE (reference sequence). This CDR3 is 16 amino acids long. V was pared by 0 bases and J by 7 bases, with 17 bases between. The CDR3 bases are TGTGCCAGCAGCTTGGGGTTTCGAAGGGAGAGGAATGAGCAGTTCTTC. Translation gives CASSLGFRRERNEQFF. The entire variable domain, with the rest obtained from reference TRBV5-4 and TRBJ2-1, is as follows: ETGVTQSPTHLIKTRGQQVTLRCSSQSGHNTVSWYQQALGQGPQFIFQYYREEENGRGNFPPRFSGLQFPNYSSELNVNALELDDSALYLCASSLGFRRERNEQFFGPGTRLTVL.

The rearrangement uses TRBV7-2 and TRBJ1-4; possible D gene TRBD1, 6 bases. The germline V gene has CDR1 SGHTA and CDR2 FQGNSA. There are 15 residues in the CDR3. The germline V and J ends were trimmed by 8 bases and 3 bases, with 16 bases remaining between them. The CDR3 DNA follows: TGTGCCAGCCACCCCTCGGGGGCGGCTAATGAAAAACTGTTTTTT. This translates into CASHPSGAANEKLFF.

The chain recombines TRBV11-3 with TRBJ2-7, with 13 bases identical to TRBD2. The CDR3 loop spans 15 amino acids. Germline V gene lookup returns CDR1 SGHNT and CDR2 YENEEA. With 5 bases clipped from V and 2 bases from J, the junction kept 3 bases outside the gene matches. The CDR3 sequence is CASSPGTSGTYEQYV. For the CDR3, the DNA is TGTGCCAGCAGCCCCGGGACTAGCGGGACCTACGAGCAGTACGTC.

This clone was detected once. V is TRBV11-2 and J is TRBJ2-5; the D gene is possibly TRBD1 (5 bases). Trimming took 0 bases from V and 2 from J, leaving 10 bases between them. CDR3 length: 15 amino acids. CDR1 and CDR2 (germline): SGHAT, FQNNGV. The CDR3 nucleotides read TGTGCCAGCAGCTTAGATGGAACAGGTCAAGAGACCCAGTACTTC. Its protein is CASSLDGTGQETQYF.

The chain combines TRBV28 with TRBJ2-7; 7 positions match TRBD2. CDR1 and CDR2 from the germline V gene are MDHEN and SYDVKM. The CDR3 is 15 residues long. With 7 bases clipped from V and 4 bases from J, the junction kept 13 bases outside the gene matches. The CDR3 bases are TGTGCCAGCACCCCGGGGGGATCGACTTTATACGAGCAGTACTTC. This codes for CASTPGGSTLYEQYF.

About this clone itself: The same CDR3 is also encoded by other DNA sequences in this sample. This chain joins TRBV5-4 and TRBJ1-2; TRBD1 matches at 7 bases. The germline gives CDR1 SGHNT, CDR2 YYREEE (reference sequence). This CDR3 is 13 amino acids long. J was trimmed by 6 bases and V by 4 bases; bases with no gene match: 6. This chain's CDR3 is CASSPDRVDGYTF. The DNA for the CDR3 is TGTGCCAGCAGCCCAGACAGGGTGGATGGCTACACCTTC. Combining the CDR3 with reference TRBV5-4 and TRBJ1-2 gives the whole variable domain ETGVTQSPTHLIKTRGQQVTLRCSSQSGHNTVSWYQQALGQGPQFIFQYYREEENGRGNFPPRFSGLQFPNYSSELNVNALELDDSALYLCASSPDRVDGYTFGSGTRLTVV.

V gene TRBV7-2 combines with J gene TRBJ1-3; 7 nucleotides line up with TRBD1. The CDR3 totals 14 residues. V lost 2 bases to trimming and J lost 4 bases; unmatched junction nucleotides: 2. Germline-derived CDR1 and CDR2 are SGHTA and FQGNSA. DNA of the CDR3: TGTGCCAGCAGCTTATCGACAGGGGGAAACACCATATATTTT. The encoded protein is CASSLSTGGNTIYF.

This clone was counted between two and nine times. The gene calls are TRBV9 and TRBJ1-6; TRBD1 is a possible D gene (5 bases). CDR3 length: 14 residues. From germline, CDR1 is SGDLS and CDR2 YYNGEE. V lost 2 bases and J lost 13, with 16 bases in between. DNA of the CDR3: TGTGCCAGCAGCGTGGGCAGGGCCGCAGGGCCCCTCCACTTT. Translation gives CASSVGRAAGPLHF.

The chain recombines TRBV27 with TRBJ1-1; D remains ambiguous. CDR1 and CDR2 (germline): MNHEY, SMNVEV (reference sequence). V was trimmed by 4 bases and J by 0 bases, leaving 9 bases between them. The CDR3 totals 14 residues. DNA of the CDR3: TGTGCCAGCAGTTACTACAGCCTGAACACTGAAGCTTTCTTT. Protein: CASSYYSLNTEAFF.

The chain recombines TRBV5-6 with TRBJ1-1; a possible D gene is TRBD1 (6 bases). Germline V gene lookup returns CDR1 SGHDT and CDR2 YYEEEE. The CDR3 loop spans 15 amino acids. The V end was cut by 0 bases, the J end by 4 bases, with 13 bases between. The CDR3 here is CASSLGRGWTTEAFF. The DNA of the CDR3 is TGTGCCAGCAGCTTGGGCAGGGGCTGGACCACTGAAGCTTTCTTT.

The chain uses TRBV30 and TRBJ1-2; 7 nucleotides match TRBD1. The CDR3 covers 13 residues. Germline assignment: CDR1 GTSNPN and CDR2 SVGIG (reference sequence). The ends lost 2 bases at V and 8 bases at J; junction bases unmatched: 8. CDR3 region: CAWSLGQAGGYTF. CDR3 DNA: TGTGCCTGGAGTCTCGGACAGGCCGGCGGCTACACCTTC.

The chain combines TRBV7-2 with TRBJ1-5, with D tentatively TRBD1 (6 bases). Germline CDR1 SGHTA, CDR2 FQGNSA. Between the trimmed V and J ends, which lost 7 bases and 7 bases, there was a span of 17 bases. The CDR3 runs to 14 residues. CDR3 loop: CASKTAGQGQPQHF. The CDR3 DNA reads TGTGCCAGCAAAACGGCTGGCCAGGGGCAGCCCCAGCATTTT.

This clone showed up just a few times. This chain links TRBV7-2 with TRBJ1-1, with 7 bases fitting TRBD1. Germline values: CDR1 SGHTA, CDR2 FQGNSA. The ends lost 4 bases at V and 0 bases at J; junction bases unmatched: 5. The CDR3 extends over 15 amino acids. DNA of the CDR3: TGTGCCAGCAGCTACCAGACAGGGATGAACACTGAAGCTTTCTTT. Translating gives CASSYQTGMNTEAFF.

V usage is TRBV4-3 and J usage is TRBJ2-2, with D uncertain. This CDR3 region has 15 residues. Germline lookup yields CDR1 LGHNA and CDR2 YSLEER. V lost 0 bases, J lost 3 bases, and 8 bases lay in between. The CDR3: CASSQESTYTGELFF. DNA for the CDR3: TGCGCCAGCAGCCAAGAATCTACCTACACCGGGGAGCTGTTTTTT.

V usage is TRBV27 and J usage is TRBJ1-5; D not certain. The CDR3 contains 12 residues. Germline-derived CDR1 and CDR2 are MNHEY and SMNVEV (reference sequence). V gave up 3 bases and J gave up 5 bases, with 5 bases separating them. The CDR3 protein is CASSFSDQPQHF. In nucleotides, the CDR3 is TGTGCCAGCAGTTTCTCAGATCAGCCCCAGCATTTT.

The chain is built from TRBV7-9 and TRBJ1-2; D unclear. The CDR3 sequence is 10 residues long. The germline V gene encodes CDR1 SEHNR and CDR2 FQNEAQ (reference sequence). The V end lost 5 bases, the J end lost 5 bases, and 3 bases lay between the germline ends. CDR3 bases: TGTGCCAGCAGCGAATATGGCTACACCTTC. As protein: CASSEYGYTF. The entire variable domain, with the rest obtained from reference TRBV7-9 and TRBJ1-2, is as follows: DTGVSQNPRHKITKRGQNVTFRCDPISEHNRLYWYRQTLGQGPEFLTYFQNEAQLEKSRLLSDRFSAERPKGSFSTLEIQRTEQGDSAMYLCASSEYGYTFGSGTRLTVV.

This chain links TRBV7-8 with TRBJ2-3; D unclear. The CDR3 sequence is 16 residues long. Per the germline V gene, CDR1 is SGHVS and CDR2 is FQNEAQ. V shed 2 bases and J shed 0 bases, with 12 bases lying between them. CDR3 sequence (DNA): TGTGCCAGCAGCTTAAGGGCCACCACCAGCACAGATACGCAGTATTTT. It yields the protein CASSLRATTSTDTQYF.

The gene calls are TRBV2 and TRBJ2-1; 7 bases match TRBD1. Germline trimming cut 6 bases from V and 9 bases from J; bases unmatched to any gene: 11. The CDR3 totals 14 residues. In germline, CDR1 is SNHLY, CDR2 FYNNEI. This CDR3 reads CASSPDTGVGEQFF. The CDR3 DNA is TGTGCCAGCAGCCCCGATACAGGGGTGGGTGAGCAGTTCTTC. Full variable domain (outside the CDR3, taken from reference TRBV2 and TRBJ2-1): EPEVTQTPSHQVTQMGQEVILRCVPISNHLYFYWYRQILGQKVEFLVSFYNNEISEKSEIFDDQFSVERPDGSNFTLKIRSTKLEDSAMYFCASSPDTGVGEQFFGPGTRLTVL.

CDR3 DNA sequence: TGTGCCAGCAGCGGAGGCTCCTACAATGAGCAGTTCTTC. This gives the protein CASSGGSYNEQFF. The chain is built from TRBV7-2 and TRBJ2-1; TRBD2 is a possible D gene (5 bases). This CDR3 contains 13 residues. Germline V CDR1 and CDR2: SGHTA, FQGNSA. The germline V and J ends were trimmed by 5 bases and 0 bases, with 5 bases remaining between them.

This clone came up a few times. The chain employs TRBV9 and TRBJ2-1; 7 bases agree with TRBD2. After removal of 0 bases from V and 7 bases from J, the junction contained 7 bases not matched to a gene. The CDR3 loop spans 15 amino acids. Germline CDR1 and CDR2: SGDLS and YYNGEE. The CDR3 loop reads CASSVAGGGGNEQFF. The CDR3 nucleotides read TGTGCCAGCAGCGTAGCGGGAGGAGGCGGGAATGAGCAGTTCTTC.

As regards this clone: The limits of the CDR3 on the DNA are not certain, so only TCRdb's listed CDR3 is given. The chain uses TRBV9 and TRBJ1-2; the tabulated D call, TRBD1, remains unverified against the DNA. The CDR3 length is 17 residues, termini included. Germline CDR1 reads SGDLS; CDR2 reads YYNGEE. CDR3 residues: CASSAGPGQSFGDGYTF.